This T cell receptor (beta chain) was recorded in a study of cytomegalovirus exposure and HLA in healthy donors. V was trimmed by 0 bases and J by 9 bases, leaving 6 bases between them. Germline loops: CDR1 SGHTA, CDR2 FQGTGA. The CDR3 extends over 13 amino acids. Concerning this clone: The antigen is undetermined.

Regarding the study as a whole: Available immune exposure information was restricted to CMV serostatus only. Despite most TCR sequences being rare, some public TCRs occurred in many donors. In an earlier analysis, in several hundred donors, most V segments appeared productive either ~90% or ~30% of the time. The authors excluded some V segments, including TRBV6-2 and TRBV6-3, as indistinguishable.

A multiplex PCR was run with 60 Vbeta primers and 13 Jbeta primers. Clones were read by immunoSEQ multiplex PCR, and TCRdb kept only the in-frame ones, dropping some. The sample carries 98,000 or so clones, under 80% recorded once. The sample comprised PBMCs. The receptor comes from a man in his forties in good health and CMV-seronegative. V usage is TRBV7-3 and J usage is TRBJ1-6; D gene unclear. CDR3 coding DNA: TGTGCCAGCAGCTTAACGTCTCGTTCACCCCTCCACTTT. It specifies CASSLTSRSPLHF.